Below are 18 T cell receptor beta chains sequenced from a single sample in a study of blood T cell repertoires in COVID-19. Sequenced by immunoSEQ multiplex PCR; TCRdb stores in-frame clones only, minus some. Seen here are 150,000 to 250,000 clones, approximately 82% observed once, and the top ten hold about 6.9%. Sequences were obtained from peripheral blood. The receptors originated from a human donor with acute or convalescent COVID-19. The donor label of this sample is uncertain.

The V gene is TRBV11-2, the J gene TRBJ2-7; weak D call: TRBD2 (5 bases). CDR1 and CDR2 from the germline V gene are SGHAT and FQNNGV. The V end was cut by 6 bases, the J end by 0 bases, with 15 bases between. The CDR3 has 15 amino acids. The CDR3 DNA sequence: TGTGCCAGCAGGAGGGTGGCGGACGTCTCCTACGAGCAGTACTTC. Translated, it gives CASRRVADVSYEQYF. The complete variable domain, with remaining parts taken from reference TRBV11-2 and TRBJ2-7, reads EAGVAQSPRYKIIEKRQSVAFWCNPISGHATLYWYQQILGQGPKLLIQFQNNGVVDDSQLPKDRFSAERLKGVDSTLKIQPAKLEDSAVYLCASRRVADVSYEQYFGPGTRLTVT.

This chain connects TRBV7-9 to TRBJ2-3; a weak D match, TRBD2 (6 bases). Germline V gene sequence: CDR1 SEHNR, CDR2 FQNEAQ (reference sequence). The V and J ends lost 8 bases and 5 bases respectively, with 17 bases between them. The CDR3 length is 14 residues. CDR3 nucleotides: TGTGCCAGCGCAATAGCGGCAGGTGGAGATACGCAGTATTTT. Translation: CASAIAAGGDTQYF.

This rearrangement joins TRBV9 to TRBJ2-2, with 9 nucleotides matching TRBD1. V was clipped by 5 bases and J by 7 bases; unmatched bases: 9. The CDR3 covers 15 residues. CDR1 and CDR2 from the germline V gene are SGDLS and YYNGEE. The chain's CDR3 is CASRPGQGIDGELFF. CDR3 bases: TGTGCCAGCAGGCCAGGACAGGGGATTGACGGGGAGCTGTTTTTT.

The chain combines TRBV7-3 with TRBJ2-3; the match to TRBD2 covers 9 bases. CDR3 length: 17 residues. CDR1 and CDR2 (germline): SGHTA, FQGTGA. The trim removed 5 bases at V and 3 bases at J, leaving 12 bases unmatched. The CDR3 protein is CASSLRSSGRGTDTQYF. In DNA form, the CDR3 reads TGTGCCAGCAGCCTTAGGAGTAGCGGGAGAGGGACAGATACGCAGTATTTT.

V usage is TRBV9 and J usage is TRBJ2-1; 11 nucleotides match TRBD2. The CDR3 is made up of 14 amino acids. Per germline, CDR1 SGDLS and CDR2 YYNGEE. The trim removed 4 bases at V and 6 bases at J, leaving 3 bases unmatched. As DNA, the CDR3 is TGTGCCAGCAGCCTTAGCGGGAGGGCCAATGAGCAGTTCTTC. Residues: CASSLSGRANEQFF.

The chain links TRBV18 to TRBJ1-2; D may be TRBD1 (6 bases). This CDR3 has 16 amino acids. Deletions cut 3 bases from V and 0 bases from J, with 14 bases between. CDR1 and CDR2 (germline): KGHSH, LQKENI. CDR3 protein: CASSPGGTRSNYGYTF. For the CDR3, the DNA is TGTGCCAGCTCACCCGGGGGGACACGATCTAACTATGGCTACACCTTC. Variable domain in full (rest from reference TRBV18 and TRBJ1-2): NAGVMQNPRHLVRRRGQEARLRCSPMKGHSHVYWYRQLPEEGLKFMVYLQKENIIDESGMPKERFSAEFPKEGPSILRIQQVVRGDSAAYFCASSPGGTRSNYGYTFGSGTRLTVV.

The chain uses TRBV30 and TRBJ1-1; D not resolved. CDR1 and CDR2 from the germline V gene are GTSNPN and SVGIG (reference sequence). V was trimmed by 0 bases and J by 1 base, leaving 12 bases between them. The CDR3 sequence is 15 residues long. CDR3 in amino acids: CAWSVRVASNTEAFF. Here the CDR3 DNA reads TGTGCCTGGAGTGTACGGGTGGCGTCGAACACTGAAGCTTTCTTT.

The chain joins TRBV4-3 to TRBJ2-1, with 7 bases identical to TRBD2. The germline V gene encodes CDR1 LGHNA and CDR2 YSLEER. The junction had 6 bases not matched to a gene; V was cut back by 0 bases and J by 13 bases. CDR3 size: 13 residues. The CDR3 DNA is TGCGCCAGCAGCCAAGATCGCGGGGGAATCCAGTTCTTC. Its protein is CASSQDRGGIQFF.

The rearrangement uses TRBV3-1 (or the pseudogene TRBV3-2) and TRBJ2-3; perhaps TRBD1 as D (6 bases). The V end lost 4 bases, the J end lost 1 base, and 15 bases lay between the germline ends. The CDR3 runs 16 residues. Germline CDR1 is LGHDT and CDR2 is YNNKEL (reference sequence). The CDR3 sequence is CASSPQQGSGTDTQYF. CDR3 sequence (DNA): TGTGCCAGCAGCCCTCAACAGGGTTCCGGCACAGATACGCAGTATTTT.

The rearrangement joins TRBV12-3 or TRBV12-4 to TRBJ1-2, with D perhaps matching TRBD1 (5 bases). The CDR3 runs 13 residues. V gave up 3 bases and J gave up 4 bases, with 9 bases separating them. CDR3 DNA: TGTGCCAGCAGTTTTGACAGTGGCTATGGCTACACCTTC. Residues: CASSFDSGYGYTF.

The chain is built from TRBV12-3 or TRBV12-4 and TRBJ1-1; no definite D call. The V end lost 7 bases, the J end lost 6 bases, and 15 bases lay between the germline ends. This CDR3 comprises 13 residues. The CDR3: CASIRQTDSEAFF. DNA for the CDR3: TGTGCCAGCATCCGGCAGACGGACTCTGAAGCTTTCTTT.

The gene calls are TRBV5-1 and TRBJ2-3, with 7 bases lining up with TRBD1. The length of the CDR3 is 14 residues. The J segment lost 2 bases and the V segment lost 3 bases, leaving 3 bases of the junction unmatched. Germline V CDR1 and CDR2: SGHRS, YFSETQ. In DNA, the CDR3 is TGCGCCAGCAGCTCCGGGACAGTCACAGATACGCAGTATTTT. It is translated as CASSSGTVTDTQYF.

The V and J genes are TRBV18 and TRBJ1-3, with D maybe TRBD1 (6 bases). Trimming took 4 bases from V and 1 from J, leaving 17 bases between them. The CDR3 consists of 17 residues. In germline, CDR1 is KGHSH, CDR2 LQKENI. CDR3 in amino acids: CASSQFTLGGSGNTIYF. The CDR3 DNA reads as TGTGCCAGCTCACAATTTACCTTAGGGGGATCTGGAAACACCATATATTTT.

The chain uses TRBV21-1 and TRBJ2-7; whether TRBD1, the table's D call, matches the DNA was not checked. TRBV21-1 is a documented pseudogene. This CDR3 has 16 amino acids. The CDR3 spells CASSCDRAHLGYEQYF. CDR3 in DNA: TGTGCCAGCAGCTGCGACAGGGCCCACCTCGGCTACGAGCAGTACTTC.

The chain joins TRBV5-5 to TRBJ2-4; the D gene is possibly TRBD2 (6 bases). In germline, CDR1 is SGHKS, CDR2 YYEKEE (reference sequence). CDR3 size: 14 residues. Deletions cut 3 bases from V and 7 bases from J, with 14 bases between. The CDR3 DNA is TGTGCCAGCAGCTGGAGGACTATGGGGAACATTCAGTACTTC. Its translation is CASSWRTMGNIQYF. Combining the CDR3 with reference TRBV5-5 and TRBJ2-4 gives the whole variable domain DAGVTQSPTHLIKTRGQQVTLRCSPISGHKSVSWYQQVLGQGPQFIFQYYEKEERGRGNFPDRFSARQFPNYSSELNVNALLLGDSALYLCASSWRTMGNIQYFGAGTRLSVL.

The genes are TRBV7-9 and TRBJ2-1, with D perhaps TRBD2 (6 bases). The germline V gene has CDR1 SEHNR and CDR2 FQNEAQ (reference sequence). V was trimmed by 5 bases and J by 4 bases, leaving 21 bases between them. This CDR3 comprises 17 residues. The CDR3 loop is CASSPTPPGTHYNEQFF. In nucleotides, the CDR3 is TGTGCCAGCAGCCCCACCCCCCCCGGGACTCATTACAATGAGCAGTTCTTC. Full variable domain (outside the CDR3, taken from reference TRBV7-9 and TRBJ2-1): DTGVSQNPRHKITKRGQNVTFRCDPISEHNRLYWYRQTLGQGPEFLTYFQNEAQLEKSRLLSDRFSAERPKGSFSTLEIQRTEQGDSAMYLCASSPTPPGTHYNEQFFGPGTRLTVL.

The chain couples TRBV18 to TRBJ1-5; unclear D gene. V lost 2 bases and J 4 bases, leaving 3 bases between the germline ends. CDR1 and CDR2 (germline): KGHSH, LQKENI. This CDR3 contains 12 residues. DNA of the CDR3: TGTGCCAGCTCACCAATAAATCAGCCCCAGCATTTT. Translating it yields CASSPINQPQHF.

The chain links TRBV27 to TRBJ1-6; 12 nucleotides align to TRBD1. This CDR3 is built from 20 residues. The J segment lost 8 bases and the V segment lost 5 bases, leaving 19 bases of the junction unmatched. Germline-derived CDR1 and CDR2 are MNHEY and SMNVEV (reference sequence). The CDR3 DNA is TGTGCCAGCAGTCCCACTCCCCGACGCGGGACAGGGGGCGCGCATTCACCCCTCCACTTT. Residues: CASSPTPRRGTGGAHSPLHF.